The subject of this entry is one T cell receptor (beta chain). The antigen is unknown. Germline V gives CDR1 SGHNT, CDR2 YYREEE (reference sequence). Trimming removed 6 bases at V and 10 bases at J, with 11 bases between. The CDR3 is 11 residues long. Profiling relied on immunoSEQ multiplex PCR, and the TCRdb table lists in-frame clones only, not all of them. The table has about 58,000 clones, about 85% seen once. The sample originates from a study of OX40 agonist ivuxolimab in advanced cancers. Study-wide background: In this cohort, patients received ivuxolimab, an agonistic anti-OX40 (CD134) antibody.

Findings and limits, study-wide: Some patients without response likewise showed low normalized clonal expansion.

This sample comprised CD4+ or CD8+ T cells sorted from blood, obtained in a trial of the OX40 agonist ivuxolimab. This TCR was sampled from an adult with an advanced solid tumor such as melanoma, head and neck, liver or kidney cancer. The chain employs TRBV5-4 and TRBJ2-1, with D maybe TRBD2 (5 bases). For the CDR3, the DNA is TGTGCCAGCACGCGGGCGGGCGAGCAGTTCTTC. Protein: CASTRAGEQFF.